These T cell receptor beta chains were read from a single sample in a study of HIV-infected patients and healthy controls. TCRdb reprocessed the 5' RACE reads via MiXCR and lists one record per CDR3 protein. In the table there are about 6,500 distinct CDR3 sequences, 6% to 8.5% of which are singletons. This material consisted of blood, taken during antiretroviral therapy. These receptors were obtained from an adult with HIV infection. The CDR3 runs from the conserved cysteine through the conserved F or W. Fields, in order: clone size, J gene, D gene, V gene, CDR3 DNA, CDR3 protein. The D gene is left open where the match is weak. Clone size is shown for a subset of rows, as once, few, many or a class of expanded clone.

NA TRBJ2-1 NA TRBV28 TGTGCCAGCAGTTTGCGGGGGCAGTACAATGAGCAGTTCTTC CASSLRGQYNEQFF
medium-sized TRBJ1-1 NA TRBV11-2 TGTGCCAGCAGCTACCCGGGGGGGGGTATCACTGAAGCTTTCTTT CASSYPGGGITEAFF
many TRBJ2-7 TRBD1 TRBV6-6 TGTGCCAGCTCCCGGGACAGGGCCTCCTACGAGCAGTACTTC CASSRDRASYEQYF
many TRBJ2-7 TRBD1 TRBV7-2 TGTGCCAGCAGCTTGAGACAGGGTGTGGACGAGCAGTACTTC CASSLRQGVDEQYF
medium-sized TRBJ2-7 NA TRBV28 TGTGCCAGCAGTCCTACTCGGTTGGGTAGTTCCAGCAGCAGCTCCTACGAGCAGTACTTC CASSPTRLGSSSSSSYEQYF
medium-sized TRBJ2-5 NA TRBV5-4 TGTGCCAGCAGCAAAGACAGAGAGGCTTACCAAGAGACCCAGTACTTC CASSKDREAYQETQYF
NA TRBJ1-5 TRBD1 TRBV30 TGTGCCTGGAGTCCGGGACAGGGAATCCAGCCCCAGCATTTT CAWSPGQGIQPQHF
many TRBJ2-2 TRBD2 TRBV3-1 TGTGCCAGCAGCCAAGAAGAAACTAGCGGGGGGGTAAGGACCGGGGAGCTGTTTTTT CASSQEETSGGVRTGELFF
medium-sized TRBJ2-1 TRBD2 TRBV7-9 TGTGCCAGCAGAACTCTAAGCGGGAGGAATGAGCAGTTCTTC CASRTLSGRNEQFF
medium-sized TRBJ2-3 TRBD2 TRBV7-9 TGTGCCAGCAGCCCCCTCGGGGTAGCGGGAAGTCGCACAGATACGCAGTATTTT CASSPLGVAGSRTDTQYF
many TRBJ1-6 NA TRBV7-2 TGTGCCAGCAGCGACCAAGTGAGCTCCTATAATTCACCCCTCCACTTT CASSDQVSSYNSPLHF
many TRBJ2-1 NA TRBV18 TGTGCCAGCTCACCACCTCGTCAGGGGATCTACAATGAGCAGTTCTTC CASSPPRQGIYNEQFF
many TRBJ1-4 TRBD1 TRBV20-1 TGCAGTGCTAGACTATCCAGGGGGGCGGATGAAAAACTGTTTTTT CSARLSRGADEKLFF
NA TRBJ1-5 NA TRBV19 NA CASSIWGGGNQPKHF
medium-sized TRBJ2-7 TRBD2 TRBV27 TGTGCCAGCAGTTCCCTAGCGGGAGGTGAGCAGTACTTC CASSSLAGGEQYF
many TRBJ2-3 NA TRBV6-5 TGTGCCAGCAGCCTCCGACAGGATAACACAGATACGCAGTATTTT CASSLRQDNTDTQYF
medium-sized TRBJ2-3 NA TRBV24-1 TGTGCCACCAGTGATCCCACGGGATCCCCCGGCACAGATACGCAGTATTTT CATSDPTGSPGTDTQYF
many TRBJ2-7 NA TRBV25-1 TGTGCCAGCAGTGGGATGGGACTGCACTACGAGCAGTACTTC CASSGMGLHYEQYF
many TRBJ2-1 NA TRBV7-8 TGTGCCAGCAGCCTTCTCATCCACGATGAGCAGTTCTTC CASSLLIHDEQFF
medium-sized TRBJ2-7 NA TRBV6-2/TRBV6-3 TGTGCCAGCAGTTACGCACAAGAAAACTGGGAGCAGTACTTC CASSYAQENWEQYF
medium-sized TRBJ2-1 NA TRBV25-1 TGTGCCAGCAGTGAATTTAATGAGCAGTTCTTC CASSEFNEQFF
many TRBJ2-5 TRBD2 TRBV6-2/TRBV6-3 TGTGCCAGCAGTTACGAGGTAGCGGGGGATCGAGAGACCCAGTACTTC CASSYEVAGDRETQYF
many TRBJ2-5 NA TRBV5-1 TGCGCCAGCAGTCCCTACGGGGGCGCGGAGACCCAGTACTTC CASSPYGGAETQYF
many TRBJ2-5 NA TRBV20-1 TGCAGTGCTAGAGATCCCAGGGTCCAAGAGACCCAGTACTTC CSARDPRVQETQYF
many TRBJ2-3 NA TRBV5-1 TGCGCCAGCAGCTTCAGCAGCGCAGATACGCAGTATTTT CASSFSSADTQYF
medium-sized TRBJ2-7 NA TRBV27 TGTGCCAGCAGTACAGTGGATTCCTACGAGCAGTACTTC CASSTVDSYEQYF
many TRBJ2-2 NA TRBV3-1 TGTGCCAGCAGCAAACAGGGACCCGGGGAGCTGTTTTTT CASSKQGPGELFF
medium-sized TRBJ2-7 NA TRBV19 TGTGCCAGTAGTTTCCAGGGATTGCAGTACTTC CASSFQGLQYF
many TRBJ2-5 NA TRBV5-4 TGTGCCAGCAGCCCCCAGACTCGGGACGGGGAGACCCAGTACTTC CASSPQTRDGETQYF
many TRBJ1-2 NA TRBV10-3 TGTGCCATCAGTGGGGAACCTAATGGCTACACCTTC CAISGEPNGYTF
medium-sized TRBJ2-3 NA TRBV3-1 TGTGCCAGCAGCCAAGAAGGTAGCGGCCTCACAGATACGCAGTATTTT CASSQEGSGLTDTQYF
NA TRBJ2-1 NA TRBV29-1 TGCAGCGTAGTAGGGGGAGGGAGCGACTACAATGAGCAGTTCTTC CSVVGGGSDYNEQFF
medium-sized TRBJ1-3 NA TRBV7-8 TGTGCCAGCAGCTACTCGGGCACAGCCGGATTCTCTGGAAACACCATATATTTT CASSYSGTAGFSGNTIYF